This T cell receptor beta chain originates from a study of blood T cell repertoires in COVID-19. Study details: Sites in the United States, Italy and Spain provided acute and convalescent COVID-19 samples.

Measured with immunoSEQ multiplex PCR; TCRdb has only the in-frame clones, and not every one. In the table there are about 670,000 clones, just under 90% of which are singletons. The germline CDR1 and CDR2 sequences are SNHLY and FYNNEI. The CDR3 contains 10 residues. The ends were cut back, 11 bases at V and 10 bases at J, with 11 bases in the middle. The V call is TRBV2, the J call TRBJ1-4; the D gene is possibly TRBD1 (5 bases). Sequences were obtained from peripheral blood. The sequence came from a woman younger than 35 with acute or convalescent COVID-19. The CDR3 here is CAVGAIKLFF. The CDR3 DNA follows: TGTGCCGTTGGGGCGATAAAACTGTTTTTT.